A single TCR beta chain is shown here with its context. This entry comes from a study of shared T cell receptors in the human thymus. Sequencing used immunoSEQ multiplex PCR; TCRdb keeps in-frame clones, though not all of them. The data contain hundreds of thousands of clones, 88% of them singletons. CDR3 length: 14 residues. Germline trimming cut 2 bases from V and 2 bases from J; bases unmatched to any gene: 5. Germline V gene data show CDR1 as SQVTM and CDR2 as ANQGSEA. These records were also assigned to another study, of human thymus T cells. As that report states: Congenital heart defects were the reason for the corrective surgery that the donors, healthy Finnish infants, were having. The thymus was resected at corrective cardiac surgery. Use of V and J genes seemed skewed within the thymic and blood repertoires. Related studies found that unrelated individuals share highly overlapping thymic repertoires.

The sequence was collected from a boy under two years old with a congenital heart defect. The sample was thymocytes. The V and J genes are TRBV29-1 and TRBJ2-7; TRBD2 agrees at 8 bases. The CDR3, as DNA: TGCAGCGTTGAAACGGGGGGGCAAGCCTACGAGCAGTACTTC. Residues: CSVETGGQAYEQYF.